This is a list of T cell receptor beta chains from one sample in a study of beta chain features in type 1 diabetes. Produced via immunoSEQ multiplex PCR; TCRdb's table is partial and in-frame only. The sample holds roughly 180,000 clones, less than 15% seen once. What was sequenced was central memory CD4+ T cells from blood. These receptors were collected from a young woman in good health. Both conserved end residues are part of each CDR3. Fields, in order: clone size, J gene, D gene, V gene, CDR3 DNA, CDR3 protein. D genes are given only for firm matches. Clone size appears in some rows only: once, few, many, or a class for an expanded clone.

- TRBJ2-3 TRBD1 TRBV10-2 TGCGCCAGCGGGACAGGGGGAGATACGCAGTATTTT CASGTGGDTQYF
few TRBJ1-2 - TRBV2 TGTGCCAGCAGGCCGGACAGCTATGGCTACACCTTC CASRPDSYGYTF
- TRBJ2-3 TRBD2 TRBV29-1 TGCAGCTGGGTCAGCGGGAGGGCGGAAGATACGCAGTATTTT CSWVSGRAEDTQYF
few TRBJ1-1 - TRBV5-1 TGCGCCAGCAGCTTGCGGCTACAGGGGAACACTGAAGCTTTCTTT CASSLRLQGNTEAFF
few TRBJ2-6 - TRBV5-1 TGCGCCAGCAGCCCTGGTACCGACTTTGGGGCCAACGTCCTGACTTTC CASSPGTDFGANVLTF
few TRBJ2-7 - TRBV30 TGTGCCTGGCACCCCAGGGGTTACGAGCAGTACTTC CAWHPRGYEQYF
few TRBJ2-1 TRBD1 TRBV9 TGTGCCAGCAGCGTAGAGGGGGCCACCCACAATGAGCAGTTCTTC CASSVEGATHNEQFF
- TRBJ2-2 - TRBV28 - CASSQGQGGTGSCFF
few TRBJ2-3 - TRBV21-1 TGTGCCAGCAGCAAAAGGAGTAGCGGGATGGGCACAGATACGCAGTATTTT CASSKRSSGMGTDTQYF
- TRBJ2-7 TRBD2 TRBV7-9 TGTGCCAGCAGCTTAGAGGGACTAGCGGTTTACGAGCAGTACTTC CASSLEGLAVYEQYF
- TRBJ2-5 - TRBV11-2 TGTGCCAGCAGCCCCGGACAGAAAGAGACCCAGTACTTC CASSPGQKETQYF
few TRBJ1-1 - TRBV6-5 TGTGCCAGCAGTTACTCGAAGCGCACTGAAGCTTTCTTT CASSYSKRTEAFF
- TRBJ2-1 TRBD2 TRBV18 TGTGCCAGCTCACCAGAATTGACTAGCGGGAGTAAAAATGAGCAGTTCTTC CASSPELTSGSKNEQFF
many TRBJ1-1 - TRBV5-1 TGCGCCAGCAGCTGGGCAGGGGCGGGCAGTCCCACTGAAGCTTTCTTT CASSWAGAGSPTEAFF
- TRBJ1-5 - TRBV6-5 TGTGCCAGCGCGGACGGGACTTCTCGAAATCAGCCCCAGCATTTT CASADGTSRNQPQHF
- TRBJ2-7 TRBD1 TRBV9 TGTGCCAGCAGCGTAGGGGACAGGGAACGGCAGTACTTC CASSVGDRERQYF
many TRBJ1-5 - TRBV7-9 TGTGCCAGCAGCTTAGGACAAAATCAGCCCCAGCATTTT CASSLGQNQPQHF